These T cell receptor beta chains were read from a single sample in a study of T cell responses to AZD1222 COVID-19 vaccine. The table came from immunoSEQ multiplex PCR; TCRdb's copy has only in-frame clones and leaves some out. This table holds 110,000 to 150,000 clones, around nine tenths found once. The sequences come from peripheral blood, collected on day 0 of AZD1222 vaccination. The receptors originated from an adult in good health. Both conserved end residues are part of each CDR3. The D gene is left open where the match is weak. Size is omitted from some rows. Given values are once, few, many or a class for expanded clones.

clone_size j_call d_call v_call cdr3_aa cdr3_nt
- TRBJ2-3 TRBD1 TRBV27 CASSRRQGALTSTDTQYF TGTGCCAGCAGTCGACGACAGGGGGCTCTAACTAGCACAGATACGCAGTATTTT
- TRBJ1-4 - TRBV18 CASSPGAQGVEKLFF TGTGCCAGCTCACCGGGGGCTCAGGGAGTTGAAAAACTGTTTTTT
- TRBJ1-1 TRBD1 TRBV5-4 CASSPGGRNTEAFF TGTGCCAGCAGCCCAGGGGGCAGGAACACTGAAGCTTTCTTT
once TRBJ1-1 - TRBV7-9 CASSTPQRGGSVTEAFF TGTGCCAGCAGCACGCCTCAAAGAGGGGGATCGGTCACTGAAGCTTTCTTT
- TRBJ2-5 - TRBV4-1 CASSQAGTILQETQYF TGCGCCAGCAGCCAAGCGGGGACCATCCTCCAAGAGACCCAGTACTTC
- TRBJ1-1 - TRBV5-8 CASSTIADPIYANTEAFF TGTGCCAGCAGCACCATTGCGGATCCGATCTATGCGAACACTGAAGCTTTCTTT
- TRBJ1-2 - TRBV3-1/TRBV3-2 CASSQSPDTYGYTF TGTGCCAGCAGCCAATCCCCGGACACCTATGGCTACACCTTC
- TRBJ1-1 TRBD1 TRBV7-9 CASSLARWTGANMNTEAFF TGTGCCAGCAGCTTAGCGCGTTGGACAGGGGCCAACATGAACACTGAAGCTTTCTTT
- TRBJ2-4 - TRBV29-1 CSVALITVDIRYF TGCAGCGTTGCATTGATAACGGTGGACATTCGGTACTTC
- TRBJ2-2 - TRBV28 CASRHSTGELFF TGTGCCAGCAGACACAGTACCGGGGAGCTGTTTTTT